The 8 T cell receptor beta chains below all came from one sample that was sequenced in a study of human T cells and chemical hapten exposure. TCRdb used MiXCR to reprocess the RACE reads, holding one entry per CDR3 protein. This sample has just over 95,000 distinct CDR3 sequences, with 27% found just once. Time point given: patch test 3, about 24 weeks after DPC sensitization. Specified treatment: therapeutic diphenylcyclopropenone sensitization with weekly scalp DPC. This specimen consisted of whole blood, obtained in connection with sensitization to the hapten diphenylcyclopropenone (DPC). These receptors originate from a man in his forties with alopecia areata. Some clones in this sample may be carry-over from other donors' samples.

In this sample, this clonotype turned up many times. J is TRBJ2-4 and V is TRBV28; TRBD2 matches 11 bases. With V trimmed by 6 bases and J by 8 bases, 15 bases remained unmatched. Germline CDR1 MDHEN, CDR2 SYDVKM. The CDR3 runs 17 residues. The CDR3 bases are TGTGCCAGCAGGGAATGGACTAGCGGGTCCACGGGGGACATTCAGTACTTC. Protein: CASREWTSGSTGDIQYF. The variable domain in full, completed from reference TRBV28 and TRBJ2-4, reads DVKVTQSSRYLVKRTGEKVFLECVQDMDHENMFWYRQDPGLGLRLIYFSYDVKMKEKGDIPEGYSVSREKKERFSLILESASTNQTSMYLCASREWTSGSTGDIQYFGAGTRLSVL.

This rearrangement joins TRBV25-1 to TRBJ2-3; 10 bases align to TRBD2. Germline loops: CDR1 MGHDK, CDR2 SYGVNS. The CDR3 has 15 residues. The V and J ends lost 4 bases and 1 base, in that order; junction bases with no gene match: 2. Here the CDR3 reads CASSVGLAGTDTQYF. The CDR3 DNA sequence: TGTGCCAGCAGTGTCGGACTAGCGGGCACAGATACGCAGTATTTT.

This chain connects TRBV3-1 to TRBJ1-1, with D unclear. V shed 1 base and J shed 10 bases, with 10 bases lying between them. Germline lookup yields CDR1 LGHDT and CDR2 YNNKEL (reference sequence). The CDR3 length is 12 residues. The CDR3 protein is CASSQVEKGAFF. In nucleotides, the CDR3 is TGTGCCAGCAGCCAAGTTGAGAAGGGAGCTTTCTTT.

CDR3 sequence reads: CASSVQTGRAGDRQYF. The CDR3 DNA reads TGTGCCAGCAGCGTCCAGACGGGACGAGCGGGAGATCGACAGTACTTC. The chain carries TRBV9 and TRBJ2-7; TRBD2 matches at 8 bases. V shed 2 bases, J shed 10 bases, and the junction held 17 bases outside the gene matches. CDR3 size: 16 residues. The germline V gene encodes CDR1 SGDLS and CDR2 YYNGEE.

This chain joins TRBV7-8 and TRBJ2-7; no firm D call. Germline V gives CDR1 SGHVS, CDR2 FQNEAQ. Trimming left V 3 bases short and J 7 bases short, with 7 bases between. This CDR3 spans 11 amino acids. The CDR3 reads CASSLKLEQYF. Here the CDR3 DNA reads TGTGCCAGCAGCTTGAAGCTAGAGCAGTACTTC. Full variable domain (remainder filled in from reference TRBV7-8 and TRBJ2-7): GAGVSQSPRYKVAKRGQDVALRCDPISGHVSLFWYQQALGQGPEFLTYFQNEAQLDKSGLPSDRFFAERPEGSVSTLKIQRTQQEDSAVYLCASSLKLEQYFGPGTRLTVT.

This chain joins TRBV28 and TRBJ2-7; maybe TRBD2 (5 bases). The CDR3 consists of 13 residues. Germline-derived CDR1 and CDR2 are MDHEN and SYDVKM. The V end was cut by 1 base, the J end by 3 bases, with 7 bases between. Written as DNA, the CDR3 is TGTGCCAGCAGTTTATTTCGGGGCTACGAGCAGTACTTC. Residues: CASSLFRGYEQYF.

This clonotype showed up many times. In nucleotides, the CDR3 is TGTGCCAGCAGTTCTAGGAATGAGCAGTTCTTC. Translated, it gives CASSSRNEQFF. This chain joins TRBV12-3 or TRBV12-4 and TRBJ2-1, with D unresolved. The CDR3 spans 11 residues. Trimming left V 4 bases short and J 7 bases short, with 5 bases between.

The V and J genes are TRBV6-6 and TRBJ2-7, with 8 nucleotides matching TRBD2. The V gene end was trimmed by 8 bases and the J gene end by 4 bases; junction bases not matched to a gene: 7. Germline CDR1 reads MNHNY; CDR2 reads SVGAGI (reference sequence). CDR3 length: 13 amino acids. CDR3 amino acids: CASGSGGGYEQYF. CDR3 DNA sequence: TGTGCCAGCGGGTCGGGAGGGGGGTACGAGCAGTACTTC.